The next 16 T cell receptor beta chains were all read from a single sample in a study of T cell responses to AZD1222 COVID-19 vaccine. TCRdb keeps only in-frame clones here, not all; method: immunoSEQ multiplex PCR. The sample has about 88,000 clones, about 93% seen once. The specimen was peripheral blood, collected on day 0 of MenACWY control vaccination. The receptors come from an adult in good health.

The rearrangement joins TRBV20-1 to TRBJ1-6; a possible D gene is TRBD1 (6 bases). Trimming took 3 bases from V and 9 from J, leaving 18 bases between them. The CDR3 consists of 15 residues. The germline V gene has CDR1 DFQATT and CDR2 SNEGSKA (reference sequence). The CDR3 region is CSASAQGMRSSPLHF. In nucleotides, the CDR3 is TGCAGTGCTAGTGCCCAGGGGATGCGTAGTTCACCCCTCCACTTT.

V and J are TRBV19 and TRBJ2-3; 7 bases agree with TRBD2. The CDR3 loop spans 15 amino acids. Germline V lookup: CDR1 LNHDA, CDR2 SQIVND (reference sequence). The V and J ends lost 6 bases and 2 bases, in that order; junction bases with no gene match: 8. The CDR3: CASRSRGDSTDTQYF. The CDR3 bases are TGTGCCAGTAGGTCTCGGGGGGACTCCACAGATACGCAGTATTTT.

The V gene is TRBV29-1, the J gene TRBJ1-1; possible D gene TRBD1, 6 bases. Trimming pared 7 bases from V and 4 bases from J, leaving 13 bases between. The CDR3 is 12 residues long. In germline, CDR1 is SQVTM, CDR2 ANQGSEA. CDR3 sequence reads: CSAQGSGTEAFF. CDR3 in DNA: TGCAGCGCACAGGGTTCGGGCACTGAAGCTTTCTTT. The whole variable domain, filled in from reference TRBV29-1 and TRBJ1-1, reads SAVISQKPSRDICQRGTSLTIQCQVDSQVTMMFWYRQQPGQSLTLIATANQGSEATYESGFVIDKFPISRPNLTFSTLTVSNMSPEDSSIYLCSAQGSGTEAFFGQGTRLTVV.

This clone showed up just once. The chain combines TRBV7-2 with TRBJ1-6; weak D call: TRBD1 (5 bases). V shed 3 bases and J shed 1 base, with 10 bases lying between them. CDR1 and CDR2 from the germline V gene are SGHTA and FQGNSA. The CDR3 covers 16 residues. CDR3 sequence reads: CASSLRGDSYNSPLHF. CDR3 bases: TGTGCCAGCAGCTTGAGAGGGGATTCCTATAATTCACCCCTCCACTTT.

This chain uses TRBV5-6 with TRBJ2-7; 9 bases are a match to TRBD1. This CDR3 comprises 15 residues. Looked up from germline, CDR1 is SGHDT and CDR2 is YYEEEE. Trimming cost V 4 bases and J 5 bases; bases outside gene matches: 10. Here the CDR3 DNA reads TGTGCCAGCAGCCGTAGGACAGGGGTTTCAAACGAGCAGTACTTC. This encodes CASSRRTGVSNEQYF.

V and J are TRBV2 and TRBJ2-3; D is unresolved. The CDR3 extends over 13 amino acids. V was cut by 7 bases and J by 0 bases, with 8 bases left in between. Germline V lookup: CDR1 SNHLY, CDR2 FYNNEI. DNA of the CDR3: TGTGCCAGCAAACTGGAGAGCACAGATACGCAGTATTTT. The encoded protein is CASKLESTDTQYF.

This chain uses TRBV10-3 with TRBJ2-1, with 11 bases lining up with TRBD2. The V and J ends lost 6 bases and 3 bases, in that order; junction bases with no gene match: 4. The CDR3 has 15 residues. Germline CDR1 and CDR2: ENHRY and SYGVKD. The CDR3 loop reads CAIRPTSGDYNEQFF. DNA of the CDR3: TGTGCCATCAGGCCGACTAGCGGGGACTACAATGAGCAGTTCTTC.

V gene TRBV24-1 combines with J gene TRBJ2-7; 8 bases match TRBD1. V shed 4 bases, J shed 3 bases, and the junction held 7 bases outside the gene matches. CDR1 KGHDR and CDR2 SFDVKD come from the germline V gene. The CDR3 loop spans 15 amino acids. The CDR3 here is CATSEGQGANYEQYF. CDR3 nucleotide sequence: TGTGCCACCAGTGAGGGGCAGGGGGCAAACTACGAGCAGTACTTC.

The chain recombines TRBV7-2 with TRBJ1-2, with TRBD1 identical over 7 bases. The CDR3 consists of 18 residues. J was trimmed by 8 bases and V by 5 bases; bases with no gene match: 23. Germline CDR1 reads SGHTA; CDR2 reads FQGNSA. The CDR3 DNA follows: TGTGCCAGCAGCCCCAGAGTTACAGGGGCGTTGCTTACCGGCGGCTACACCTTC. Translation: CASSPRVTGALLTGGYTF.

This clone was recorded once. V is TRBV12-2 and J is TRBJ1-5; the DNA was not used to check the table's D call, TRBD1. TRBV12-2 is a listed pseudogene. The CDR3 consists of 18 residues. The CDR3 sequence is CASRLPGGGTGFNQPQHF. The CDR3 nucleotides are TGTGCAAGTCGCTTACCGGGGGGCGGGACAGGATTCAATCAGCCCCAGCATTTT.

J is TRBJ1-2 and V is TRBV19, with 9 nucleotides matching TRBD1. The CDR3 contains 14 residues. The germline CDR1 and CDR2 sequences are LNHDA and SQIVND (reference sequence). Unmatched junction bases numbered 3, after V lost 7 bases and J lost 0 bases. DNA for the CDR3: TGTGCCAGTAAGGGACAGGGTGCTAACTATGGCTACACCTTC. Encoded protein: CASKGQGANYGYTF.

The chain links TRBV11-1 to TRBJ2-7; D gene ambiguous. Germline-derived CDR1 and CDR2 are SGHAT and FQDESV (reference sequence). V was trimmed by 0 bases and J by 4 bases, leaving 7 bases between them. The CDR3 sequence is 13 residues long. CDR3 residues: CASSLAVRYEQYF. For the CDR3, the DNA is TGTGCCAGCAGCTTAGCGGTAAGGTACGAGCAGTACTTC.

CDR3 in DNA: TGCGCCAGCAGCTCGGCCGCGGGACCGGTTGAGCAGTTCTTC. Translation: CASSSAAGPVEQFF. The rearrangement joins TRBV5-1 to TRBJ2-1; tentative D call: TRBD2 (6 bases). V was pared by 3 bases and J by 9 bases, with 16 bases between. In germline, CDR1 is SGHRS, CDR2 YFSETQ. CDR3 length: 14 amino acids. Drawing the rest from reference TRBV5-1 and TRBJ2-1, the complete variable domain is KAGVTQTPRYLIKTRGQQVTLSCSPISGHRSVSWYQQTPGQGLQFLFEYFSETQRNKGNFPGRFSGRQFSNSRSEMNVSTLELGDSALYLCASSSAAGPVEQFFGPGTRLTVL.

This chain joins TRBV6-2 or TRBV6-3 and TRBJ2-1, with a tentative D call TRBD2 (6 bases). The germline V and J ends were trimmed by 5 bases and 5 bases, with 19 bases remaining between them. CDR1 and CDR2 from the germline V gene are MNHEY and SVGEGT. The CDR3 totals 16 residues. This CDR3 is CASSAIRAGPHNEQFF. CDR3 DNA sequence: TGTGCCAGCAGTGCAATAAGGGCGGGGCCTCACAATGAGCAGTTCTTC.

The V call is TRBV18, the J call TRBJ2-6; D unclear. CDR1 KGHSH and CDR2 LQKENI come from the germline V gene. V was clipped by 6 bases and J by 0 bases, with 9 bases between them. The CDR3 covers 15 residues. In DNA, the CDR3 is TGTGCCAGCTCGCGCGACCACTCTGGGGCCAACGTCCTGACTTTC. The encoded protein is CASSRDHSGANVLTF.

The chain uses TRBV20-1 and TRBJ2-7; no reliable D call. The CDR3 spans 12 residues. Deletions cut 3 bases from V and 6 bases from J, with 12 bases between. Germline CDR1 is DFQATT and CDR2 is SNEGSKA (reference sequence). CDR3 loop: CSASEILREQYF. The CDR3 region has the DNA TGCAGTGCTAGTGAGATACTCCGCGAGCAGTACTTC.